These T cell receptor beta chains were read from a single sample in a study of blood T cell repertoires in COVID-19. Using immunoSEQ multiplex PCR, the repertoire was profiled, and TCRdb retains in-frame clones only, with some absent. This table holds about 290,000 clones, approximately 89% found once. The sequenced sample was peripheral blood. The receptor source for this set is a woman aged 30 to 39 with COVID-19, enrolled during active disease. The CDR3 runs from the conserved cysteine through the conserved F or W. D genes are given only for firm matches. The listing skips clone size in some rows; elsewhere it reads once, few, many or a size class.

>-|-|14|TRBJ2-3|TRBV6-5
TGTGCCAGCAGTTCGACGGGGGGCACAGATACGCAGTATTTT
CASSSTGGTDTQYF
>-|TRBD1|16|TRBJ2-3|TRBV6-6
TGTGCCAGCAGTCCCGGACAGGGTTTATTCACAGATACGCAGTATTTT
CASSPGQGLFTDTQYF
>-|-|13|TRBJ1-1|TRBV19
TGTGCCAGTAGTATAGGTCCAAGCGCTGAAGCTTTCTTT
CASSIGPSAEAFF
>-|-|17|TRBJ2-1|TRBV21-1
TGTGCCAGCAGCAAACCCAGCAGGGTGAGCTCCTACAATGAGCAGTTCTTC
CASSKPSRVSSYNEQFF
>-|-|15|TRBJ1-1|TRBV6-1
TGTGCCAGCAGTGAACCAGGCAAGCCCAACACTGAAGCTTTCTTT
CASSEPGKPNTEAFF
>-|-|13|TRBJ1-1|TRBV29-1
TGCAGCGTTGAGGAAGACACTAACACTGAAGCTTTCTTT
CSVEEDTNTEAFF
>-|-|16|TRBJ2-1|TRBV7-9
TGTGCCAGCACCCTAGCCGTCGGGGGGACAAACAATGAGCAGTTCTTC
CASTLAVGGTNNEQFF
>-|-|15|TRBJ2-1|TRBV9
TGTGCCAGCAGCGTACAGGGCCTACCTTACAATGAGCAGTTCTTC
CASSVQGLPYNEQFF
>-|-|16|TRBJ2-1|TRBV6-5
TGTGCCAGCAGTTACTTCGGCGGGGAGAACTACAATGAGCAGTTCTTC
CASSYFGGENYNEQFF
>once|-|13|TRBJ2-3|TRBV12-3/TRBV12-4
TGTGCCAGCAGTCGGGGGTCCGCAGATACGCAGTATTTT
CASSRGSADTQYF
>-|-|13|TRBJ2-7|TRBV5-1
TGCGCCAGCAGCTTGAGCCTTACCTACGAGCAGTACTTC
CASSLSLTYEQYF
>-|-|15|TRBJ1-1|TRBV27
TGTGCCAGCAGACCTACAGGGTATATGGGCACTGAAGCTTTCTTT
CASRPTGYMGTEAFF
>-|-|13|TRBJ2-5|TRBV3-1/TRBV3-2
TGTGCCAGCAGCCAAGTGGAGGGGGAGACCCAGTACTTC
CASSQVEGETQYF
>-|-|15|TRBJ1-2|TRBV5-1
TGCGCCAGCAGCTTTGGGGGCACAGGGAACTATGGCTACACCTTC
CASSFGGTGNYGYTF
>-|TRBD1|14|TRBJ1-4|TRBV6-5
TGTGCCAGCACCAAAGACAGGGTAAATGAAAAACTGTTTTTT
CASTKDRVNEKLFF
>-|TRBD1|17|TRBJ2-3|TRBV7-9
TGTGCCAGCAGCTTAGGGCTTTCGACAGGGGGCAAGGATACGCAGTATTTT
CASSLGLSTGGKDTQYF
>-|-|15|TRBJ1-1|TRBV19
TGTGCCAGTAGTACGTCCTCGAGCATCTTAACTGAAGCTTTCTTT
CASSTSSSILTEAFF
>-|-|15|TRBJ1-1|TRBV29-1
TGCAGCGTTAACAGGGAACGTCGGTTGGGCACTGAAGCTTTCTTT
CSVNRERRLGTEAFF
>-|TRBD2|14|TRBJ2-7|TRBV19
TGTGCCAGCAGTAGCGGGGGCAGCTCCTACGAGCAGTACTTC
CASSSGGSSYEQYF
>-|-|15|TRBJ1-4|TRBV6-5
TGTGCCAGCGGCAGGTTCAGGGCAACTAATGAAAAACTGTTTTTT
CASGRFRATNEKLFF
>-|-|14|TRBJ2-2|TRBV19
TGTGCCAGTAGCCGTATCCCCCGGGCCGGGGAGCTGTTTTTT
CASSRIPRAGELFF
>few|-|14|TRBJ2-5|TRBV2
TGTGCCAGCAGTGGGGGACTGAACGGGGGGACCCAGTACTTC
CASSGGLNGGTQYF
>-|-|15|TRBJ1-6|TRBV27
TGTGCCAGCAGTTTTGGGGCAACAGTAAATTCACCCCTCCACTTT
CASSFGATVNSPLHF
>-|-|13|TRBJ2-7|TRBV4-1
TGCGCCAGCAGCCACTCGCAGACTTACGAGCAGTACTTC
CASSHSQTYEQYF
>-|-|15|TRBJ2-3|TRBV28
TGTGCCAGCAGTTTCGGCAGGGTCATTTTAGATACGCAGTATTTT
CASSFGRVILDTQYF
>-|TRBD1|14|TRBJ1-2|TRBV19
TGTGCCAGTAGAGCCCTGACAGGGAGTCGTGGCTACACCTTC
CASRALTGSRGYTF
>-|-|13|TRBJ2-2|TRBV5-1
TGCGCCAGCATGACAGAGAACACCGGGGAGCTGTTTTTT
CASMTENTGELFF
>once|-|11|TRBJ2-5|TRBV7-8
TGTGCCAGCAGCTTGGCGGGGACCCAGTACTTC
CASSLAGTQYF
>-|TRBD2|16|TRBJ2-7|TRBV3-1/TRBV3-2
TGTGCCAGCAGCCAAGTGGCGGGGGGCGATGCTTACGAGCAGTACTTC
CASSQVAGGDAYEQYF
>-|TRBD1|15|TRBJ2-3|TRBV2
TGTGCCAGCAGAGCCCTGGACAGGGGCCTGGATACGCAGTATTTT
CASRALDRGLDTQYF
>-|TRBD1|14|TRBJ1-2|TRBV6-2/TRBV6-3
TGTGCCAGCAGTCACCAGACAGGGGAGTCTGGCTACACCTTC
CASSHQTGESGYTF
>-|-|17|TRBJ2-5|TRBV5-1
TGCGCCAGCAGCTTGGGGGTCGGGGGTAGCGGTCGAGAGACCCAGTACTTC
CASSLGVGGSGRETQYF
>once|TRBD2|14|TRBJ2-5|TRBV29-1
TGCAGCGCCGAGGCCCCTAGCGGCCAAGAGACCCAGTACTTC
CSAEAPSGQETQYF
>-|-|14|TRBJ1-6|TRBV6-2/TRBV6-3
TGTGCCAGCAGTTACAGCATCTATAATTCACCCCTCCACTTT
CASSYSIYNSPLHF
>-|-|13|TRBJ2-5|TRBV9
TGTGCCAGCAGCGTCACAGGGAGAGAGACCCAGTACTTC
CASSVTGRETQYF
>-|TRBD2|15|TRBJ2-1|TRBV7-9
TGTGCCAGCACCTTAGGGGCTAGCGGGGGGAATGAGCAGTTCTTC
CASTLGASGGNEQFF
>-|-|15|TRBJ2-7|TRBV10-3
TGTGCCATCAGTGATATGGCAGGGGGAGGTCACGAGCAGTACTTC
CAISDMAGGGHEQYF
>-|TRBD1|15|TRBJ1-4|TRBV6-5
TGTGCCAGCGGGACAGGGTCAGGGACTAATGAAAAACTGTTTTTT
CASGTGSGTNEKLFF
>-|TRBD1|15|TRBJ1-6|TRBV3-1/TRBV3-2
TGTGCCAGCAGCCTGGGACAGACCTATAATTCACCCCTCCACTTT
CASSLGQTYNSPLHF
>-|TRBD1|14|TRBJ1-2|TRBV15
TGTGCCACCAGCTGGTCGGACAGGCGCTATGGCTACACCTTC
CATSWSDRRYGYTF
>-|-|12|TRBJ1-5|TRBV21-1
TGTGCCAGAGCGCGGGGGATGGGGCCCCAGCATTTT
CARARGMGPQHF
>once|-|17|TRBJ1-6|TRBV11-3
TGTGCCAGCAGCTTAGGGCCAGCGAGCTCCTATAATTCACCCCTCCACTTT
CASSLGPASSYNSPLHF
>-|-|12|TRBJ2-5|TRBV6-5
TGTGCCAGCAGCTCACCAGCGGTGACCCAGTACTTC
CASSSPAVTQYF
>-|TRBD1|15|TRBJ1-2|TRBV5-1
TGCGCCAGCAGCACTGGGACAGCGATTAACTATGGCTACACCTTC
CASSTGTAINYGYTF
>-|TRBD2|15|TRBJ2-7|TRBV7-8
TGTGCCAGCAGCTTAAGGCGGGGGGGCCCCAACGAGCAGTACTTC
CASSLRRGGPNEQYF
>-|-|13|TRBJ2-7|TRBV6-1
TGTGCCAGCAGTAGCGAAAGGGGTCGCGAGCAGTACTTC
CASSSERGREQYF
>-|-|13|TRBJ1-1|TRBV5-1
TGCGCCAGCAGGGAACCCAGGGACACTGAAGCTTTCTTT
CASREPRDTEAFF
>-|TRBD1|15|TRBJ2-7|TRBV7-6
TGTGCCAGCAGCAGGGGGACAGGGGGAATAGACGAGCAGTACTTC
CASSRGTGGIDEQYF
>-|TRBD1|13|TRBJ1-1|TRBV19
TGTGCCACACGACAGGGTGGGAACACTGAAGCTTTCTTT
CATRQGGNTEAFF
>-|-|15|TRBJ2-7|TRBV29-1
TGCAGCGTTGAAGCGGTGTGGGCAGGATCCTACGAGCAGTACTTC
CSVEAVWAGSYEQYF
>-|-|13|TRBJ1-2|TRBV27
TGTGCCAGCAGTTTCCCAGGGAACTATGGCTACACCTTC
CASSFPGNYGYTF